These T cell receptor beta chains were read from a single sample in a study of T cells after yellow fever vaccination. Each CDR3 protein gets one entry after TCRdb re-called the 5' RACE reads with MiXCR. The profile covers under 700,000 distinct CDR3 sequences, with less than 20% appearing a single time and roughly 17% taken by the ten largest. The sequenced sample was PBMCs, obtained roughly 5 days after the first yellow fever vaccination. The receptor source for this set is a young man who received the YFV17D yellow fever vaccine. Each CDR3 is given with its conserved first and last residue. A D gene is named only where the DNA matches it firmly. Only part of the rows carry a size: once, few, many, or a class if the clone is expanded.

TRBV7-3	NA	14	TRBJ1-2	NA	CASSPTGGPGGYTF	TGTGCCAGCAGCCCAACGGGGGGGCCCGGTGGCTACACCTTC
TRBV27	TRBD1	13	TRBJ2-7	many	CASSAGGSYEQYF	TGTGCCAGTAGCGCAGGGGGCTCCTACGAGCAGTACTTC
TRBV4-2	NA	11	TRBJ2-7	NA	CASSQAHEQYF	TGTGCCAGCAGCCAAGCACACGAGCAGTACTTC
TRBV10-2	TRBD2	15	TRBJ2-7	NA	CASYTYVAGDYEQYF	TGCGCCAGTTATACCTACGTAGCGGGGGACTACGAGCAGTACTTC
TRBV20-1	TRBD2	15	TRBJ2-5	once	CSATGLAGTQETQYF	TGCAGTGCTACCGGACTAGCGGGGACCCAAGAGACCCAGTACTTC
TRBV19	NA	14	TRBJ1-5	NA	CASSTPWGNQPQHF	TGTGCCAGTAGTACCCCTTGGGGTAATCAGCCCCAGCATTTT
TRBV2	TRBD1	13	TRBJ1-1	few	CASTGTGSTEAFF	TGTGCCAGCACCGGGACAGGGTCCACTGAAGCTTTCTTT
TRBV4-3	TRBD2	18	TRBJ2-1	NA	CASSQDPEAGASYNEQFF	TGCGCCAGCAGCCAAGATCCCGAAGCGGGGGCCAGTTACAATGAGCAGTTCTTC
TRBV6-1	NA	13	TRBJ2-3	NA	CASTPDGTDTQYF	TGTGCCAGCACCCCGGATGGCACAGATACGCAGTATTTT
TRBV6-5	NA	13	TRBJ2-7	few	CASSSPDFYEQYF	TGTGCCAGCAGTTCGCCGGACTTTTACGAGCAGTACTTC
TRBV10-1	TRBD2	15	TRBJ2-3	NA	CASSDSGHSTDTQYF	TGCGCCAGCAGTGATAGCGGGCACAGCACAGATACGCAGTATTTT
TRBV12-3/TRBV12-4	NA	15	TRBJ2-1	NA	CASRQLITGYNEQFF	TGTGCCAGCAGACAGTTGATCACTGGGTACAATGAGCAGTTCTTC
TRBV29-1	NA	13	TRBJ2-3	many	CSVEAQGLDTQYF	TGCAGCGTTGAAGCCCAGGGGCTAGATACGCAGTATTTT
TRBV19	NA	12	TRBJ2-3	once	CASSSGLDTQYF	TGTGCCAGTAGTAGCGGGCTTGATACGCAGTATTTT
TRBV5-3	TRBD1	16	TRBJ2-2	NA	CARSSRGLSAAGELFF	TGCGCCAGGAGCTCCAGGGGGCTCTCTGCAGCCGGGGAGCTGTTTTTT
TRBV6-1	NA	14	TRBJ2-7	few	CASSEPHKSYEQYF	TGTGCCAGCAGTGAGCCACACAAGTCCTACGAGCAGTACTTC
TRBV20-1	NA	13	TRBJ2-5	few	CSASERIQETQYF	TGCAGTGCTAGTGAACGGATCCAAGAGACCCAGTACTTC
TRBV29-1	NA	14	TRBJ2-1	many	CSVEKGTQYNEQFF	TGCAGCGTTGAAAAAGGAACCCAGTACAATGAGCAGTTCTTC
TRBV5-6	NA	12	TRBJ2-5	few	CASKWGQETQYF	TGTGCCAGCAAGTGGGGCCAAGAGACCCAGTACTTC
TRBV25-1	NA	12	TRBJ1-5	many	CASSEANQPQHF	TGTGCCAGCAGTGAAGCCAATCAGCCCCAGCATTTT
TRBV6-5	NA	16	TRBJ2-7	few	CASSYSRGIVSYEQYF	TGTGCCAGCAGTTACTCGCGGGGAATCGTATCCTACGAGCAGTACTTC
TRBV7-9	TRBD2	15	TRBJ2-3	NA	CASSWGGRSTDTQYF	TGTGCCAGCAGCTGGGGGGGACGGAGCACAGATACGCAGTATTTT
TRBV7-9	TRBD2	15	TRBJ2-3	NA	CASSPERGATDTQYF	TGTGCCAGCAGCCCTGAGCGGGGGGCCACAGATACGCAGTATTTT
TRBV11-2	TRBD2	16	TRBJ2-1	few	CASSLDGLAGNNEQFF	TGTGCCAGCAGCTTAGACGGACTAGCGGGGAACAATGAGCAGTTCTTC
TRBV5-1	NA	13	TRBJ2-1	few	CASSEGGSGEQFF	TGCGCCAGCAGCGAGGGGGGCTCGGGTGAGCAGTTCTTC
TRBV6-1	TRBD1	17	TRBJ1-5	few	CASSPGTDLYSNQPQHF	TGTGCCAGCAGTCCTGGGACAGATCTTTATAGCAATCAGCCCCAGCATTTT
TRBV4-3	NA	15	TRBJ2-3	once	CASSPGAPSTDTQYF	TGCGCCAGCAGCCCTGGAGCACCTAGCACAGATACGCAGTATTTT
TRBV9	NA	14	TRBJ2-5	NA	CASSVSLNQETQYF	TGTGCCAGCAGCGTTTCCCTCAACCAAGAGACCCAGTACTTC
TRBV28	NA	13	TRBJ2-5	few	CASKDGNQETQYF	TGTGCCAGCAAAGACGGGAATCAAGAGACCCAGTACTTC
TRBV4-1	NA	15	TRBJ1-3	NA	CASSQGVGAKDTIYF	TGCGCCAGCAGCCAAGGAGTGGGGGCTAAGGACACCATATATTTT
TRBV28	NA	13	TRBJ2-1	few	CASQESSYNEQFF	TGTGCCAGTCAGGAGAGCTCCTACAATGAGCAGTTCTTC
TRBV5-1	TRBD2	16	TRBJ2-1	few	CASSLDGGGTYNEQFF	TGCGCCAGCAGCTTGGATGGCGGGGGGACCTACAATGAGCAGTTCTTC
TRBV12-3/TRBV12-4	NA	14	TRBJ1-5	NA	CASSSGPGDQPQHF	TGTGCCAGCAGCTCAGGACCAGGCGATCAGCCCCAGCATTTT
TRBV20-1	TRBD1	14	TRBJ2-2	few	CSARGTGVLGELFF	TGCAGTGCTAGAGGGACAGGCGTGTTGGGGGAGCTGTTTTTT